This T cell receptor (beta chain) was recovered during a study of fetal regulatory T cell absence and autoimmunity. The germline CDR1 and CDR2 sequences are SGHRS and YFSETQ. The CDR3 has 13 residues. Trimming cost V 3 bases and J 2 bases, with 8 bases left between them. This clone was picked up one time. Only in-frame clones appear in the TCRdb table, and some are missing; sequencing was by immunoSEQ multiplex PCR. This sample carries more than 90,000 clones, around 72% of them seen once, and the ten largest clones take roughly 2%. The source of this sequence is a male donor with IPEX syndrome. Sequenced material: pancreas tissue. The genes are TRBV5-1 and TRBJ2-5; tentatively, D is TRBD2 (6 bases). CDR3 DNA: TGCGCCAGCAGCTGGGCGGGGCAAGAGACCCAGTACTTC. It codes for CASSWAGQETQYF.